The T cell receptor (beta chain) under discussion was sequenced for a study of CD8+ T cells in alopecia areata. The authors extracted RNA and reverse transcribed it into cDNA as the sequencing template. Profiled with immunoSEQ multiplex PCR; TCRdb holds only in-frame clones, not every one. Of roughly 150,000 clones detected, roughly three fifths appear once; the ten largest clones hold approximately 6.5%. Trimming cost V 5 bases and J 1 base, with 11 bases left between them. The CDR3 runs to 13 residues. Germline CDR1 is GTSNPN and CDR2 is SVGIG (reference sequence). The V and J genes are TRBV30 and TRBJ1-1; D call uncertain. This sequence was found in a human donor with alopecia areata. The sequencing here drew on CD4+ T cells sorted from blood, taken at week 0. The CDR3 is CAWSLNRNTEAFF. CDR3 bases: TGTGCCTGGTCATTGAACAGGAACACTGAAGCTTTCTTT.